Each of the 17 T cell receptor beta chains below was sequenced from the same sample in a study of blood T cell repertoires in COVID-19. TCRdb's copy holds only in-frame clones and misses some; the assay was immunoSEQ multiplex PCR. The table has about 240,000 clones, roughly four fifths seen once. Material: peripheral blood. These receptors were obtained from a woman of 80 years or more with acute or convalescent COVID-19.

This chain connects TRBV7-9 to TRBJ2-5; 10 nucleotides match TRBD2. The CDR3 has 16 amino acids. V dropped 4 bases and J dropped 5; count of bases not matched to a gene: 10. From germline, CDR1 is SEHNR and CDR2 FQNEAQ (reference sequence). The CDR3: CASSSALAGVGETQYF. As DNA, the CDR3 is TGTGCCAGCAGCTCTGCTCTAGCGGGGGTGGGGGAGACCCAGTACTTC.

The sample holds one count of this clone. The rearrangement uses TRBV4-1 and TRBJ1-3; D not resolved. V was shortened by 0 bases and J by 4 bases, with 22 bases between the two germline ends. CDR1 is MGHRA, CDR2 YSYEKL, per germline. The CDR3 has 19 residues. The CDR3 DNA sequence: TGCGCCAGCAGCCAAGAACTACTCCGGGAAAGGGTGGAAGGAAACACCATATATTTT. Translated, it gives CASSQELLRERVEGNTIYF.

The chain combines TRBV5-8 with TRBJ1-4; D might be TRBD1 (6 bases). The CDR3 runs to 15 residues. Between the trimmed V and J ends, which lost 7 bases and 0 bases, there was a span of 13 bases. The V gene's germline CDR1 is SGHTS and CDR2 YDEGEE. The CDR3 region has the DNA TGTGCCAGCCTCGGACAGCGTACAACTAATGAAAAACTGTTTTTT. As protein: CASLGQRTTNEKLFF.

The CDR3 spells CASRTGTVNTGELFF. The CDR3 DNA sequence: TGTGCCAGTAGAACCGGGACAGTGAACACCGGGGAGCTGTTTTTT. This chain connects TRBV19 to TRBJ2-2; 7 nucleotides align to TRBD1. In germline, CDR1 is LNHDA, CDR2 SQIVND (reference sequence). This CDR3 is built from 15 residues. V lost 6 bases, J lost 1 base, and 5 bases stayed unmatched.

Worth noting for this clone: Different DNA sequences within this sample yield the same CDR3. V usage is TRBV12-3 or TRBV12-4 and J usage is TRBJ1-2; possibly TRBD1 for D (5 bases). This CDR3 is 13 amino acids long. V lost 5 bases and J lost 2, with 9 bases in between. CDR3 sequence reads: CASSLGGNYGYTF. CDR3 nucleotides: TGTGCCAGCAGTCTGGGGGGGAACTATGGCTACACCTTC.

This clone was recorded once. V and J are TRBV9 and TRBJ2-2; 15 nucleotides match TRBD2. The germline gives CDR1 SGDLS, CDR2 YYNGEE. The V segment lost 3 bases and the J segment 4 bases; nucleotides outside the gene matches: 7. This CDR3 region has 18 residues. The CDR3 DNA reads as TGTGCCAGCAGCGGAGGACTAGCGGGGGGGCGGCGCACCGGGGAGCTGTTTTTT. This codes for CASSGGLAGGRRTGELFF.

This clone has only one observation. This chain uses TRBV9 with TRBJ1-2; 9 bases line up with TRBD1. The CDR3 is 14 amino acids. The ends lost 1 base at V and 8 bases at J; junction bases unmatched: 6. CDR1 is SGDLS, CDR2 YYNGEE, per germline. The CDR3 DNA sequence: TGTGCCAGCAGCGTACTGGGACAGGGTGGAGGCTACACCTTC. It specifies CASSVLGQGGGYTF.

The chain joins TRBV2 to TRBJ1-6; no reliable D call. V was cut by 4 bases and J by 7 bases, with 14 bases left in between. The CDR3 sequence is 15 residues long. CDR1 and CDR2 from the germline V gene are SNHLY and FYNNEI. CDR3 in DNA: TGTGCCAGCAGTGGGTCTTCTGGGCCAAATTCACCCCTCCACTTT. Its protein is CASSGSSGPNSPLHF.

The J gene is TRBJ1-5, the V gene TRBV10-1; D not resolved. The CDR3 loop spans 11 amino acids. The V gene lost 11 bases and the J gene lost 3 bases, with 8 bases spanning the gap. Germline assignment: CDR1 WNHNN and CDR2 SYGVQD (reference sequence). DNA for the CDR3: TGCGCCGTTAAACTCAATCAGCCCCAGCATTTT. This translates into CAVKLNQPQHF.

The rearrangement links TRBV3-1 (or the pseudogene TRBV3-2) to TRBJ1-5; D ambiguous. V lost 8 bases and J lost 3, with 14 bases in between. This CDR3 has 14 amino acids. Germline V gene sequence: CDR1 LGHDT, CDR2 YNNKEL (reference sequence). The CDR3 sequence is CASGGRGSNQPQHF. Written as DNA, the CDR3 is TGTGCCAGCGGAGGACGGGGATCCAATCAGCCCCAGCATTTT.

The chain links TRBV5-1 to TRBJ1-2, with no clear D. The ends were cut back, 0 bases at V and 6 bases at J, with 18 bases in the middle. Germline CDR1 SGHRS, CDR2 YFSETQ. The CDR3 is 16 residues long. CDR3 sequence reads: CASSLEARAVGDGYTF. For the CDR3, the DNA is TGCGCCAGCAGCTTGGAGGCGCGGGCGGTCGGTGATGGCTACACCTTC.

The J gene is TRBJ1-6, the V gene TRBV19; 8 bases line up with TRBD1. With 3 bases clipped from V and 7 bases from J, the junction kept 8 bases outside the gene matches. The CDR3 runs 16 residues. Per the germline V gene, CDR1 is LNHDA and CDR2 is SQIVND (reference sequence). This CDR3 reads CASSIGQGAENSPLHF. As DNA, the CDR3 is TGTGCCAGTAGTATCGGGCAGGGGGCGGAAAATTCACCCCTCCACTTT.

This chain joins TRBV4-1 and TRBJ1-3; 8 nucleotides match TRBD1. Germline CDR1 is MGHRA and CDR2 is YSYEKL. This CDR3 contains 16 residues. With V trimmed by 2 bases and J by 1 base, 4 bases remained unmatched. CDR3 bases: TGCGCCAGCAGCCAACCGACAGGGGCTTCTGGAAACACCATATATTTT. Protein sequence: CASSQPTGASGNTIYF.

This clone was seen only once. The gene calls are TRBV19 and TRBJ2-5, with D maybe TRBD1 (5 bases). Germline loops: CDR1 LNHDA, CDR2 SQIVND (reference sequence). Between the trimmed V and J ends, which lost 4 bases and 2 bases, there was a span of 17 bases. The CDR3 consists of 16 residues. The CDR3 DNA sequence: TGTGCCAGTAGTAGAAGTTCTGGGCAGGGTCAAGAGACCCAGTACTTC. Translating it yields CASSRSSGQGQETQYF.

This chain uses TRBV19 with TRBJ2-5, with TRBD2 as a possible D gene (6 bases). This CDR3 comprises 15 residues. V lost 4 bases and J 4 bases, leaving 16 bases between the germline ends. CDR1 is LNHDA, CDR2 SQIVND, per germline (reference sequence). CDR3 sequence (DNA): TGTGCCAGTAGTACCCGCCCGGGGAGGCGAGAGACCCAGTACTTC. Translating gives CASSTRPGRRETQYF.

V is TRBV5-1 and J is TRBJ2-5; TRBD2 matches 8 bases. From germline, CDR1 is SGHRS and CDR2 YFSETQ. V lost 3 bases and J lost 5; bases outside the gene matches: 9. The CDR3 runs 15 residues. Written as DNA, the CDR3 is TGCGCCAGCAGCTACGGGGGGGCCGGGTTGGAGACCCAGTACTTC. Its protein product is CASSYGGAGLETQYF. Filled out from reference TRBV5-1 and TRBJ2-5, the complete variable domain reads KAGVTQTPRYLIKTRGQQVTLSCSPISGHRSVSWYQQTPGQGLQFLFEYFSETQRNKGNFPGRFSGRQFSNSRSEMNVSTLELGDSALYLCASSYGGAGLETQYFGPGTRLLVL.

The CDR3 sequence: CASSPQGLAGGSSVNEQFF. The CDR3, as DNA: TGTGCCAGCAGCCCTCAAGGACTAGCGGGGGGATCTAGTGTAAATGAGCAGTTCTTC. The V gene is TRBV7-3, the J gene TRBJ2-1; 14 nucleotides line up with TRBD2. This CDR3 contains 19 residues. Germline V gene data show CDR1 as SGHTA and CDR2 as FQGTGA. After removal of 5 bases from V and 7 bases from J, the junction contained 16 bases not matched to a gene.